This T cell receptor beta chain stems from a study of T cell repertoires in ileal Crohn's disease. Findings and limits, study-wide: Clonality above 26.8% at surgery always came with endoscopic recurrence.

The time point is: neoterminal ileum biopsy at postoperative endoscopy, about 6 months after surgery. The CDR3 has 16 residues. Germline V gene lookup returns CDR1 LGHNA and CDR2 YSLEER. The ends lost 3 bases at V and 5 bases at J; junction bases unmatched: 12. A remark on this clone: Its antigen is unidentified.

The table came from immunoSEQ multiplex PCR; TCRdb's copy has only in-frame clones and leaves some out. In the table there are more than 13,000 clones, 65% to 80% of which are singletons. The clonotype originates from an adult with Crohn's disease. The rearrangement joins TRBV4-3 to TRBJ1-2; TRBD1 agrees at 7 bases. Sequencing used ileal tissue. CDR3 coding DNA: TGCGCCAGCAGCCACCAGACAGGGTCCTATATATATGGCTACACCTTC. It yields the protein CASSHQTGSYIYGYTF.